The sample holds many counts of the clone carrying this TCR beta chain. This entry belongs to a study of neurological immune-mediated disorders. One entry per CDR3 protein, called by TCRdb with MiXCR from the 5' RACE reads. The data hold some 41,000 distinct CDR3 sequences, with about 15% observed a single time. J was trimmed by 7 bases and V by 2 bases; bases with no gene match: 3. This CDR3 is 13 amino acids long. Germline CDR1 reads MGHRA; CDR2 reads YSYEKL. This clonotype was sampled from a woman aged 60-75 years with HTLV-1-associated myelopathy (HAM/TSP). The V call is TRBV4-1, the J call TRBJ1-2; TRBD1 aligns across 8 bases. The sequencing sample was made of CD4+ T cells from blood. The CDR3 loop reads CASSQYDRGGYTF. The CDR3 coding sequence is TGCGCCAGCAGCCAATACGACAGGGGTGGCTACACCTTC.